The rows below give T cell receptor beta chains drawn from one sample of a study of T cell responses to AZD1222 COVID-19 vaccine. Assay used: immunoSEQ multiplex PCR; TCRdb lists only in-frame clones, some missing. The sample shows about 140,000 clones, approximately 90% of them seen only once. The material was peripheral blood, obtained on day 0 of AZD1222 vaccination. The receptors come from an adult in good health. Each CDR3 is given with its conserved first and last residue. The order of the fields is clone size, J gene, V gene, D gene, CDR3 DNA, CDR3 protein. D genes are given only for firm matches. Rows give clone size only sometimes, using once, few, many, or a class for an expanded clone.

clone size: medium-sized; J gene: TRBJ2-3; V gene: TRBV6-4; D gene: TRBD2; CDR3 DNA: TGTGCCAGCAGTGACCGGGAGGGTAGCACAGATACGCAGTATTTT; CDR3 protein: CASSDREGSTDTQYF
clone size: NA; J gene: TRBJ1-6; V gene: TRBV19; D gene: TRBD1; CDR3 DNA: TGTGCCAGTAAGAGCGGACAGGGTGTGTCACCCCTCCACTTT; CDR3 protein: CASKSGQGVSPLHF
clone size: NA; J gene: TRBJ1-2; V gene: TRBV12-3/TRBV12-4; D gene: NA; CDR3 DNA: TGTGCCAGCAGAGCGGTCTATGGCTACACCTTC; CDR3 protein: CASRAVYGYTF
clone size: NA; J gene: TRBJ1-5; V gene: TRBV28; D gene: TRBD1; CDR3 DNA: TGTGCCAGCAGTCGCGACAGGGCTACTCAGCCCCAGCATTTT; CDR3 protein: CASSRDRATQPQHF
clone size: few; J gene: TRBJ2-1; V gene: TRBV28; D gene: TRBD1; CDR3 DNA: TGTGCCAGCAGACCCGGGACAGGGTGGAGTGAGCAGTTCTTC; CDR3 protein: CASRPGTGWSEQFF
clone size: NA; J gene: TRBJ2-2; V gene: TRBV9; D gene: TRBD1; CDR3 DNA: TGTGCCAGCAGCGGAACGGACAGGCGAAACGGGGAGCTGTTTTTT; CDR3 protein: CASSGTDRRNGELFF
clone size: NA; J gene: TRBJ2-7; V gene: TRBV5-1; D gene: TRBD1; CDR3 DNA: TGCGCCAGCAGCTTGCCGGGACAGGGGCCTCAGAACGAGCAGTACTTC; CDR3 protein: CASSLPGQGPQNEQYF
clone size: NA; J gene: TRBJ2-7; V gene: TRBV28; D gene: NA; CDR3 DNA: TGTGCCAGCGGGTCGTGGGAGCAGTACTTC; CDR3 protein: CASGSWEQYF
clone size: NA; J gene: TRBJ1-1; V gene: TRBV4-1; D gene: NA; CDR3 DNA: TGCGCCAGCAGCCAAGATCAGACTGAAGCTTTCTTT; CDR3 protein: CASSQDQTEAFF
clone size: NA; J gene: TRBJ1-1; V gene: TRBV2; D gene: NA; CDR3 DNA: TGTGCCAGCAGTGTGTCACAGGTGAACACTGAAGCTTTCTTT; CDR3 protein: CASSVSQVNTEAFF
clone size: NA; J gene: TRBJ1-2; V gene: TRBV4-3; D gene: NA; CDR3 DNA: TGCGCCAGCAGCCAGCTCCAGAACTATGGCTACACCTTC; CDR3 protein: CASSQLQNYGYTF
clone size: NA; J gene: TRBJ1-2; V gene: TRBV10-1; D gene: TRBD1; CDR3 DNA: TGCGCCAGCTGGGACAGGAGTGAAGGCTACACCTTC; CDR3 protein: CASWDRSEGYTF
clone size: NA; J gene: TRBJ2-1; V gene: TRBV4-2; D gene: TRBD2; CDR3 DNA: TGTGCCAGCAGCCAAGCCCCCGGGGGGATTAACTACAATGAGCAGTTCTTC; CDR3 protein: CASSQAPGGINYNEQFF
clone size: NA; J gene: TRBJ1-3; V gene: TRBV3-1/TRBV3-2; D gene: NA; CDR3 DNA: TGTGCCAGCAGCCAAGATAGCGGGGGAAGAAACACCATATATTTT; CDR3 protein: CASSQDSGGRNTIYF
clone size: once; J gene: TRBJ1-1; V gene: TRBV7-9; D gene: NA; CDR3 DNA: TGTGCCAGCAGCTTAGGCAGCACACCTGAAGCTTTCTTT; CDR3 protein: CASSLGSTPEAFF
clone size: NA; J gene: TRBJ1-5; V gene: TRBV5-6; D gene: NA; CDR3 DNA: TGTGCCAGCAGCTCGGGACCCTGGGGCAATCAGCCCCAGCATTTT; CDR3 protein: CASSSGPWGNQPQHF
clone size: NA; J gene: TRBJ2-1; V gene: TRBV11-3; D gene: TRBD2; CDR3 DNA: TGTGCCAGCAGCTTAGGAGGGTTGGCGGGAGTCAGTGAGCAGTTCTTC; CDR3 protein: CASSLGGLAGVSEQFF
clone size: NA; J gene: TRBJ2-3; V gene: TRBV6-4; D gene: NA; CDR3 DNA: TGTGCCAGTAAAACTGGGTCGGGCTCAGATACGCAGTATTTT; CDR3 protein: CASKTGSGSDTQYF
clone size: NA; J gene: TRBJ1-2; V gene: TRBV19; D gene: NA; CDR3 DNA: TGTGCCAGTAGTATCCCCAACGTGAGACAGCTTTCTAACTATGGCTACACCTTC; CDR3 protein: CASSIPNVRQLSNYGYTF
clone size: NA; J gene: TRBJ2-7; V gene: TRBV19; D gene: NA; CDR3 DNA: TGTGCCAGTAGTATTCAGCAGGGGCAGCAGTACTTC; CDR3 protein: CASSIQQGQQYF
clone size: NA; J gene: TRBJ1-1; V gene: TRBV7-2; D gene: NA; CDR3 DNA: TGTGCCAGCAGCCCTCTCATGAACACTGAAGCTTTCTTT; CDR3 protein: CASSPLMNTEAFF
clone size: NA; J gene: TRBJ1-2; V gene: TRBV19; D gene: TRBD1; CDR3 DNA: TGTGCCAGTAGTACAGGGGGCGCGGACTATGGCTACACCTTC; CDR3 protein: CASSTGGADYGYTF
clone size: NA; J gene: TRBJ1-1; V gene: TRBV6-2/TRBV6-3; D gene: TRBD1; CDR3 DNA: TGTGCCAGCAGCCCCGGGACAGGGGGCACTGAAGCTTTCTTT; CDR3 protein: CASSPGTGGTEAFF
clone size: NA; J gene: TRBJ2-7; V gene: TRBV30; D gene: NA; CDR3 DNA: TGTGCCTGGAGTGTCGACCTTGGGGGCACCTACGAGCAGTACTTC; CDR3 protein: CAWSVDLGGTYEQYF
clone size: once; J gene: TRBJ1-1; V gene: TRBV28; D gene: NA; CDR3 DNA: TGTGCCAGCACTCTTAGGACAGCAAACACTGAAGCTTTCTTT; CDR3 protein: CASTLRTANTEAFF
clone size: NA; J gene: TRBJ1-2; V gene: TRBV2; D gene: NA; CDR3 DNA: TGTGCCAGCAGTGAATGGGACGCGAGAGGGGCCTACACCTTC; CDR3 protein: CASSEWDARGAYTF
clone size: NA; J gene: TRBJ2-1; V gene: TRBV5-4; D gene: NA; CDR3 DNA: TGTGCCAGCAGCTTACCCGCGGTGGATGAGCAGTTCTTC; CDR3 protein: CASSLPAVDEQFF
clone size: NA; J gene: TRBJ1-1; V gene: TRBV6-4; D gene: NA; CDR3 DNA: TGTGCCAGCTCGAAGGATGGGGGGAACACTGAAGCTTTCTTT; CDR3 protein: CASSKDGGNTEAFF
clone size: NA; J gene: TRBJ1-1; V gene: TRBV21-1; D gene: NA; CDR3 DNA: TGTGCCAGCAGCCCCGGACAGGGCGGTCGGTGCGCTGAAGCTTTCTTT; CDR3 protein: CASSPGQGGRCAEAFF
clone size: NA; J gene: TRBJ2-7; V gene: TRBV3-1/TRBV3-2; D gene: TRBD1; CDR3 DNA: TGTGCCAGCAGCCAAGGGGGGGACAGGGGCTACGAGCAGTACTTC; CDR3 protein: CASSQGGDRGYEQYF
clone size: NA; J gene: TRBJ1-1; V gene: TRBV5-5; D gene: NA; CDR3 DNA: TGTGCCAGCAGCTTGGTCGGGTTGCGCACTGAAGCTTTCTTT; CDR3 protein: CASSLVGLRTEAFF
clone size: once; J gene: TRBJ2-1; V gene: TRBV5-1; D gene: TRBD2; CDR3 DNA: TGCGCCAGCAGCTTGGCCGCTAGCGGGTACGAGCAGTTCTTC; CDR3 protein: CASSLAASGYEQFF
clone size: NA; J gene: TRBJ2-3; V gene: TRBV19; D gene: NA; CDR3 DNA: TGTGCCAGTAGTATAAATCAGCGGTCCACAGATACGCAGTATTTT; CDR3 protein: CASSINQRSTDTQYF
clone size: few; J gene: TRBJ2-2; V gene: TRBV9; D gene: NA; CDR3 DNA: TGTGCCAGCAGCGTAGCGAGCTTATGGGGTACCGGGGAGCTGTTTTTT; CDR3 protein: CASSVASLWGTGELFF
clone size: NA; J gene: TRBJ1-4; V gene: TRBV24-1; D gene: NA; CDR3 DNA: TGTGCCACCAGTGGTCCGCCGGGAGAAAAACTGTTTTTT; CDR3 protein: CATSGPPGEKLFF
clone size: NA; J gene: TRBJ1-2; V gene: TRBV12-5; D gene: NA; CDR3 DNA: TGTGCTAGTGGTTTGGTGTCGGGGGTTTCATATGGCTACACCTTC; CDR3 protein: CASGLVSGVSYGYTF
clone size: NA; J gene: TRBJ1-2; V gene: TRBV15; D gene: NA; CDR3 DNA: TGTGCCACCAGCACCGACCGAGACAGGTTTCGGTGGTCCTATGGCTACACCTTC; CDR3 protein: CATSTDRDRFRWSYGYTF
clone size: NA; J gene: TRBJ2-6; V gene: TRBV4-1; D gene: NA; CDR3 DNA: TGCGCCAGCCGAGGACAGCAGCTCTCTGGGGCCAACGTCCTGACTTTC; CDR3 protein: CASRGQQLSGANVLTF
clone size: NA; J gene: TRBJ2-1; V gene: TRBV7-9; D gene: TRBD1; CDR3 DNA: TGTGCCAGCAGCTCTGTCACGGGACAGCACAATGAGCAGTTCTTC; CDR3 protein: CASSSVTGQHNEQFF
clone size: NA; J gene: TRBJ1-4; V gene: TRBV5-4; D gene: TRBD1; CDR3 DNA: TGTGCCAGCAGCTCCTTCCGGGACAGCCCGAATGAAAAACTGTTTTTT; CDR3 protein: CASSSFRDSPNEKLFF
clone size: NA; J gene: TRBJ1-1; V gene: TRBV19; D gene: TRBD1; CDR3 DNA: TGTGCCAGTAGCCCGGAGGGACAGGGGGGAACTGAAGCTTTCTTT; CDR3 protein: CASSPEGQGGTEAFF
clone size: NA; J gene: TRBJ1-2; V gene: TRBV28; D gene: NA; CDR3 DNA: TGTGCCAGCAGTCGTGACAAGCACTATGGCTACACCTTC; CDR3 protein: CASSRDKHYGYTF